The sequence of this TCR beta chain was determined in a study of OX40 agonist ivuxolimab in advanced cancers. Across the study: Participants, about 83% male, averaged around 60 years of age, ranging from roughly 23 to 90. Study results and caveats: CD8+ T cells showed, on average, more clonal expansion than CD4+ cells.

Sequencing was performed with immunoSEQ multiplex PCR; in TCRdb, only in-frame clones are kept and a portion is missing. The repertoire holds roughly 84,000 clones, with roughly 80% as singletons. The table lists this clone with a count of one. Antigen specificity is unknown. Germline assignment: CDR1 SQVTM and CDR2 ANQGSEA. Trimming at V came to 4 bases and at J to 5 bases, leaving 6 bases not matched to a gene. CDR3 length: 13 amino acids. Individuals having autoimmune disease history or systemic immunosuppression were not enrolled. With baseline, cycle 4 day 1, and cycle 7 day 1 as timepoints, blood was sampled.

The V call is TRBV29-1, the J call TRBJ1-1; 8 bases are shared with TRBD1. This receptor was obtained from an adult with an advanced solid tumor such as melanoma, head and neck, liver or kidney cancer. Sequencing was performed on CD4+ or CD8+ T cells sorted from blood, taken in a trial of the OX40 agonist ivuxolimab. Here the CDR3 reads CSVAQGADTEAFF. The CDR3 DNA sequence: TGCAGCGTTGCTCAGGGGGCGGATACTGAAGCTTTCTTT.